This is a list of T cell receptor beta chains from one sample in a study of cytomegalovirus exposure and HLA in healthy donors. The protocol was immunoSEQ multiplex PCR, while the TCRdb copy is restricted to in-frame clones and leaves out a portion. Seen here are about 160,000 clones, 65% to 90% observed once, and the top ten hold roughly 10%. Sequencing input: PBMCs. The receptors were gathered from a man aged 50 to 59 in good health and CMV-seropositive. The CDR3 runs from the conserved cysteine through the conserved F or W. The D gene is left open where the match is weak. The size of a clone is reported for some rows only, either as once, few or many, or as a class for expanded clones.

>TRBV5-4|TRBJ2-4|.|.
TGTGCCAGCAGCTTGGAGCAGGGTATAGCCAAAAACATTCAGTACTTC
CASSLEQGIAKNIQYF
>TRBV10-2|TRBJ2-1|.|TRBD2
TGCGCCAGCAGTGTTTGGTCGGGAGGGCTCTACAATGAGCAGTTCTTC
CASSVWSGGLYNEQFF
>TRBV11-2|TRBJ2-2|.|TRBD2
TGTGCCAGCAGCTCCATAGCGGGGGGGCCCGACTGGAACACCGGGGAGCTGTTTTTT
CASSSIAGGPDWNTGELFF
>TRBV27|TRBJ1-1|.|TRBD1
TGTGCCAGCAGTTTAGGACAGGGGATTTCTGAAGCTTTCTTT
CASSLGQGISEAFF
>TRBV6-5|TRBJ2-3|.|TRBD2
TGTGCCAGCAGGACGACTAGCGTTAGCACAGATACGCAGTATTTT
CASRTTSVSTDTQYF
>TRBV9|TRBJ1-2|.|TRBD1
TGTGCCAGCAGTGGGACAGTCTATGGCTACACCTTC
CASSGTVYGYTF
>TRBV28|TRBJ2-2|.|.
TGTGCCAGCAGTTTGTTCAGGGGCGCAGGGGAGCTGTTTTTT
CASSLFRGAGELFF
>TRBV20-1|TRBJ2-1|.|.
TGCAGTGCTCGACTGTACAATGAGCAGTTCTTC
CSARLYNEQFF
>TRBV28|TRBJ2-5|.|.
TGTGCCAGCAGTTTTGGAGCTAACCAAGAGACCCAGTACTTC
CASSFGANQETQYF
>TRBV27|TRBJ2-7|.|TRBD2
TGTGCCAGCAGTTTTATTGGTAGCGGGAGGGCCCAAAGCTCCTACGAGCAGTACTTC
CASSFIGSGRAQSSYEQYF
>TRBV5-1|TRBJ2-7|.|TRBD2
TGCGCCAGCAGCTCCGGGGGGGCGTCTCAGGACGAGCAGTACTTC
CASSSGGASQDEQYF
>TRBV5-1|TRBJ2-4|.|TRBD1
TGCGCTAGCAGTTGGGCCGACAGGGGTCCCATTCAGTACTTC
CASSWADRGPIQYF
>TRBV6-6|TRBJ1-2|.|.
TGTGCCAGCAGTTCCGGGACAAGGGCGAACTATGGCTACACCTTC
CASSSGTRANYGYTF
>TRBV23-1|TRBJ2-7|.|.
TGCGCCAGCACCAAAGTTCCCACGTTAGCCTACGAGCAGTACTTC
CASTKVPTLAYEQYF
>TRBV13|TRBJ1-4|.|TRBD1
TGTGCCAGCAGCTTAGGAAGGGGGCTGGTTGAAAAACTGTTTTTT
CASSLGRGLVEKLFF
>TRBV29-1|TRBJ2-3|few|TRBD1
TGCAGCGTCCGACAGGGAGGCACAGATACGCAGTATTTT
CSVRQGGTDTQYF
>TRBV5-6|TRBJ2-3|.|.
TGTGCCAGCAGCTTGGTAACAGGGAGAGATACGCAGTATTTT
CASSLVTGRDTQYF
>TRBV2|TRBJ2-1|.|.
TGTGCCAGCGACCAGCGGGCCTACAATGAGCAGTTCTTC
CASDQRAYNEQFF
>TRBV7-9|TRBJ1-1|.|.
TGTGCCAGCGGGGGCAGGGTTCCTGAAGCTTTCTTT
CASGGRVPEAFF
>TRBV19|TRBJ1-2|.|.
TGTGCCAGTAGTAGGCAGGGGCAGGGTGGCTACACCTTC
CASSRQGQGGYTF
>TRBV5-1|TRBJ2-7|.|.
TGCGCCAGCAGCTTACCAGGGGGGACTGGCGAGCAGTACTTC
CASSLPGGTGEQYF
>TRBV5-4|TRBJ1-1|once|TRBD1
TGTGCCAGCAGCGTGCGGACAGGGGGAAATACTGAAGCTTTCTTT
CASSVRTGGNTEAFF
>TRBV27|TRBJ1-4|once|.
TGTGCCAGCAGTTTAGCCGCAGGGATTAATGGAAAACTGTTTTTT
CASSLAAGINGKLFF
>TRBV6-5|TRBJ1-4|.|TRBD1
TGTGCCAGCAGACAGACAGGGGGCACACATGAAAAACTGTTTTTT
CASRQTGGTHEKLFF
>TRBV10-3|TRBJ2-7|.|.
TGTGCCATCAGCTCTAACTACGAGCAGTACTTC
CAISSNYEQYF
>TRBV6-4|TRBJ2-7|.|TRBD1
TGTGCCAGCAGTGAACAATCCGGGACAGGCGTGGTACACTTC
CASSEQSGTGVVHF
>TRBV6-6|TRBJ1-5|once|.
TGTGCCAGCACCCCCACCCACAGCAGCAATCAGCCCCAGCATTTT
CASTPTHSSNQPQHF
>TRBV18|TRBJ2-5|.|TRBD1
TGTGCCAGCTCATCGCGACAGGGAAAAGAGACCCAGTACTTC
CASSSRQGKETQYF
>TRBV7-3|TRBJ2-5|.|TRBD2
TGTGCCAGCAGCTTACGCGGGGGGCCGGAGACCCAGTACTTC
CASSLRGGPETQYF
>TRBV7-9|TRBJ2-3|once|.
TGTGCCAGCAGCTTACCTCCAGGCCTGATGCAGTATTTT
CASSLPPGLMQYF
>TRBV7-7|TRBJ2-5|.|TRBD1
TGTGCTAGCAGCCCTAGGACAGGGGGAGAGACCCAGTACTTC
CASSPRTGGETQYF
>TRBV4-1|TRBJ1-5|few|.
TGCGCCAGCAGCCACGCCACGGGATCGAATCAGCCCCAGCATTTT
CASSHATGSNQPQHF
>TRBV5-1|TRBJ1-1|.|.
TGCGCCAGCAGCTTAGGAAGGTGGACAGAAACCCTGAACACTGAAGCTTTCTTT
CASSLGRWTETLNTEAFF
>TRBV5-6|TRBJ2-4|few|.
TGTGCCAGCAGTAAAGCGATCATTCAGTACTTC
CASSKAIIQYF
>TRBV28|TRBJ1-4|once|.
TGTGCCAGCAGCACCGGAGGGTGGAGCAAAAAACTGTTTTTT
CASSTGGWSKKLFF
>TRBV19|TRBJ2-5|.|TRBD2
TGTGCCAGTAGCCCGACCCTGGGACTAGCGAGAGAGACCCAGTACTTC
CASSPTLGLARETQYF
>TRBV19|TRBJ1-3|few|.
TGTGCCAGTAGTAAATCCCAGGTCGGAAACACCATATATTTT
CASSKSQVGNTIYF
>TRBV7-3|TRBJ2-3|once|TRBD2
TGTGCCAGCAGCTTGGGGGGGACGGCAGATACGCAGTATTTT
CASSLGGTADTQYF
>TRBV5-1|TRBJ2-7|.|.
TGCGCCAGCAGTCCCCAGGGATTCTCCTACGAGCAGTACTTC
CASSPQGFSYEQYF
>TRBV4-1|TRBJ2-1|few|.
TGCGCCAGCAGCCAAGTTCCCGTCAATGAGCAGTTCTTC
CASSQVPVNEQFF
>TRBV7-2|TRBJ2-3|.|.
TGTGCCAGCAGAGAGTCGGGGAACACAGATACGCAGTATTTT
CASRESGNTDTQYF
>TRBV5-8|TRBJ2-3|.|TRBD1
TGTGCCAGCAGCAGAACAGGGGGAGGCACAGATACGCAGTATTTT
CASSRTGGGTDTQYF
>TRBV28|TRBJ1-1|.|TRBD1
TGTGCCAGCAGCTTACAGGGGACTGAAGCTTTCTTT
CASSLQGTEAFF
>TRBV11-2|TRBJ2-7|.|.
TGTGCCAGCAGCTTATCCCCATCCCACGAGCAGTACTTC
CASSLSPSHEQYF
>TRBV19|TRBJ1-4|.|.
TGTGCCAGTAGTATTGAGGGTGAAAAACTGTTTTTT
CASSIEGEKLFF
>TRBV19|TRBJ1-3|.|.
TGTGCCAGTACGCGAACAGATACTTCCGGAAACACCATATATTTT
CASTRTDTSGNTIYF
>TRBV5-5|TRBJ2-3|.|.
TGTGCCAGCAGCTTGTTCGGGGTGAGCACAGATACGCAGTATTTT
CASSLFGVSTDTQYF
>TRBV7-2|TRBJ2-7|.|.
TGTGCCAGCAGCTTGGCCCGTTCCTACGAGCAGTACTTC
CASSLARSYEQYF
>TRBV6-1|TRBJ1-2|.|.
TGTGCCAGCAGTGAGGACACCCTAAACTATGGCTACACCTTC
CASSEDTLNYGYTF
>TRBV7-2|TRBJ2-7|.|.
TGTGCCAGCAGCTTTCCAAGGGGTACCTACGAGCAGTACTTC
CASSFPRGTYEQYF
>TRBV7-2|TRBJ2-1|.|.
TGTGCCAGCAGCTTACGGACAGTCAATGAGCAGTTCTTC
CASSLRTVNEQFF
>TRBV18|TRBJ2-7|few|TRBD1
TGTGCCAGCTCACGGGGACAGGGGGCATCCGAGCAGTACTTC
CASSRGQGASEQYF
>TRBV28|TRBJ1-6|.|TRBD1
TGTGCCAGCAAAACAGGGACAGATTCACCCCTCCACTTT
CASKTGTDSPLHF
>TRBV2|TRBJ1-1|.|.
TGTGCCAGCAAAGGAACTATGCAGAACACTGAAGCTTTCTTT
CASKGTMQNTEAFF
>TRBV6-5|TRBJ2-2|few|.
TGTGCCAGCAGTTATGCAGCCGGGGAGCTGTTTTTT
CASSYAAGELFF
>TRBV6-1|TRBJ2-7|.|TRBD1
TGTGCCAGCAGTGAGCCGGGACAGGGAACCTACGAGCAGTACTTC
CASSEPGQGTYEQYF
>TRBV7-3|TRBJ2-1|.|.
TGTGCCAGCAGCTTACCTAGCCTGAATGAGCAGTTCTTC
CASSLPSLNEQFF
>TRBV10-2|TRBJ2-1|.|TRBD2
TGCGCCAGCAGCCTGAGACTAGCGGGGGGCTACAATGAGCAGTTCTTC
CASSLRLAGGYNEQFF
>TRBV6-1|TRBJ2-3|.|TRBD1
TGTGCCACCGGACAGGGATCTAGCACAGATACGCAGTATTTT
CATGQGSSTDTQYF
>TRBV29-1|TRBJ2-5|.|TRBD1
TGCAGCGCAGATGGGACAGCGGAAGAGACCCAGTACTTC
CSADGTAEETQYF